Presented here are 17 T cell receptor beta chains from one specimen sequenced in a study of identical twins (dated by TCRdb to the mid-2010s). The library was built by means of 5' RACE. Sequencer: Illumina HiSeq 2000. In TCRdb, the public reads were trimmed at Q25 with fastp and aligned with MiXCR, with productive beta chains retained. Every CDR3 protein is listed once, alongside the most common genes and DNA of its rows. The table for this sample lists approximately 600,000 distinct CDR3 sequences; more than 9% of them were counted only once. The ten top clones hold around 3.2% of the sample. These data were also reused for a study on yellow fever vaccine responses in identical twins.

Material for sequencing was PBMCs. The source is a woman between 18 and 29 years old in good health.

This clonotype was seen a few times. The CDR3 spells CSAGSAGRDGQTQYF. CDR3 coding DNA: TGCAGTGCGGGTAGCGCCGGGAGGGACGGGCAGACCCAGTACTTC. The rearrangement links TRBV20-1 to TRBJ2-5; 8 positions agree with TRBD2. Germline values: CDR1 DFQATT, CDR2 SNEGSKA (reference sequence). The CDR3 has 15 residues. V was clipped by 6 bases and J by 6 bases; unmatched bases: 15.

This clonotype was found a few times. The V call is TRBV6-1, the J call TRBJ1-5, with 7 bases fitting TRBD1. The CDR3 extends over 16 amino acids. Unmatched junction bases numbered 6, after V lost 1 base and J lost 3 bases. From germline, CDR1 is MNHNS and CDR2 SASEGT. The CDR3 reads CASSEGRGRNNQPQHF. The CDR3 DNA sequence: TGTGCCAGCAGTGAAGGAAGGGGGCGCAACAATCAGCCCCAGCATTTT.

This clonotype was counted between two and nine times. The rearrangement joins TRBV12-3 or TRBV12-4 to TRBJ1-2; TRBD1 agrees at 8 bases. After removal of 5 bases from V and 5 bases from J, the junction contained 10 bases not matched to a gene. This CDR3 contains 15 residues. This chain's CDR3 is CASSPEGQAFYGYTF. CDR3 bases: TGTGCCAGCAGTCCCGAGGGACAGGCTTTTTATGGCTACACCTTC.

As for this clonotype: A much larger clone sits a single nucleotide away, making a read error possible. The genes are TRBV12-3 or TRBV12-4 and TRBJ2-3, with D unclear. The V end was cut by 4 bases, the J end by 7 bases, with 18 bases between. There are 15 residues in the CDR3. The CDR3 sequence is CASSSRPEIGNTQYF. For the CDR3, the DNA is TGTGCCAGCAGTTCCCGCCCTGAGATTGGGAATACGCAGTATTTT.

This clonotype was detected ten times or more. This CDR3 is CASIPSSGDNQETQYF. The CDR3 bases are TGTGCCAGCATCCCCTCGTCCGGGGACAACCAAGAGACCCAGTACTTC. This chain joins TRBV28 and TRBJ2-5; possible D gene TRBD1, 6 bases. Deletions cut 7 bases from V and 0 bases from J, with 18 bases between. This CDR3 region has 16 residues. CDR1 is MDHEN and CDR2 is SYDVKM in the germline V gene.

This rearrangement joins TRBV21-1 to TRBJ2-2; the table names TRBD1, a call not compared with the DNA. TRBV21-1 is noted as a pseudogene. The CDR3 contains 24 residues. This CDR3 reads CASSKTQGAVATIRGAWNTGELFF. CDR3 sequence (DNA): TGTGCCAGCAGCAAAACCCAAGGGGCCGTGGCAACAATCAGGGGGGCTTGGAACACCGGGGAGCTGTTTTTT.

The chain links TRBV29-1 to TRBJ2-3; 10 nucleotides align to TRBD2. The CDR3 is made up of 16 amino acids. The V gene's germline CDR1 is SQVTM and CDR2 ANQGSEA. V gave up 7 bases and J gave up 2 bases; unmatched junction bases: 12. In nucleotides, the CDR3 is TGCAGCGCTTGGAATATAGCGGGAGGAGACACAGATACGCAGTATTTT. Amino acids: CSAWNIAGGDTDTQYF.

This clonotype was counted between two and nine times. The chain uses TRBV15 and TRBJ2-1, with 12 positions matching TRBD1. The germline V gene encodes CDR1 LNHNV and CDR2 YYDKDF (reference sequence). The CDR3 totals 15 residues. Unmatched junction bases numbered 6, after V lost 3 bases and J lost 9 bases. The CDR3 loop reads CATSSGDRGLSEQFF. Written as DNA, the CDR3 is TGTGCCACCAGCAGTGGGGACAGGGGGCTTAGTGAGCAGTTCTTC.

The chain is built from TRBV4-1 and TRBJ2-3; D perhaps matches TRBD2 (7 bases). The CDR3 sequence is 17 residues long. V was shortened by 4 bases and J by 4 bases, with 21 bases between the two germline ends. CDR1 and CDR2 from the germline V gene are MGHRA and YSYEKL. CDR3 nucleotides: TGCGCCAGCAGCCTACTCCTTGGACGGGGGGCGGCAGATACGCAGTATTTT. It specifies CASSLLLGRGAADTQYF.

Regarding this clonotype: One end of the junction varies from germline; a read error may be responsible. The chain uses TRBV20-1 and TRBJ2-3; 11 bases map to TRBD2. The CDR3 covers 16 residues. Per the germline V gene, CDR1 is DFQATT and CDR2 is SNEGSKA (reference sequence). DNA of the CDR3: TGCAGTACTAGTACACTAGCGGGAGCTAGCACAGATACGCAGTATTTT. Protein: CSTSTLAGASTDTQYF.

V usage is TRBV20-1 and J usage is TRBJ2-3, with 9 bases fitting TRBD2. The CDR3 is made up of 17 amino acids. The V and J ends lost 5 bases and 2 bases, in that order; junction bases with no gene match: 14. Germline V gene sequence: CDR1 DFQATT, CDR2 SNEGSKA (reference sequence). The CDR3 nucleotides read TGCAGTGCTCATTCCCATACCGGGACTAGCCCCACAGATACGCAGTATTTT. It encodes CSAHSHTGTSPTDTQYF.

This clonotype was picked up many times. CDR3 sequence reads: CASSSRYEQYF. DNA for the CDR3: TGTGCCAGCAGTTCCCGATACGAGCAGTACTTC. This chain links TRBV7-2 with TRBJ2-7; D unresolved. Germline CDR1 is SGHTA and CDR2 is FQGNSA. The CDR3 runs 11 residues. V lost 6 bases, J lost 4 bases, and 7 bases lay in between.

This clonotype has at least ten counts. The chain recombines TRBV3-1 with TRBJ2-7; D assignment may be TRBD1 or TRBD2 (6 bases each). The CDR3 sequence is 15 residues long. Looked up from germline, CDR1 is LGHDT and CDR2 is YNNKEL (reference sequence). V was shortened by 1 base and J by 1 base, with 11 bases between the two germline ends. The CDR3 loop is CASSQGGRGSYEQYF. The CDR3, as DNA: TGTGCCAGCAGCCAAGGGGGGCGGGGATCCTACGAGCAGTACTTC.

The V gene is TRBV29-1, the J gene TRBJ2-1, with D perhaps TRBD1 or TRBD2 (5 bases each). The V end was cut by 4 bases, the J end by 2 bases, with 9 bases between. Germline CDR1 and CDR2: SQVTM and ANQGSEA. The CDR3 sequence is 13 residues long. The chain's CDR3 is CSVVGDPYNEQFF. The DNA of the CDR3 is TGCAGCGTTGTGGGGGATCCCTACAATGAGCAGTTCTTC.

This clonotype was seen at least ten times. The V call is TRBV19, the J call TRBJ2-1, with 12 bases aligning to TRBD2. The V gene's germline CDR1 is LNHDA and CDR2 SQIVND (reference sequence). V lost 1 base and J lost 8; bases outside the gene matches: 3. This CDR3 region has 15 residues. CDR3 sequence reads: CASSIGTSGVDEQFF. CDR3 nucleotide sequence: TGTGCCAGTAGTATAGGGACTAGCGGGGTCGATGAGCAGTTCTTC.

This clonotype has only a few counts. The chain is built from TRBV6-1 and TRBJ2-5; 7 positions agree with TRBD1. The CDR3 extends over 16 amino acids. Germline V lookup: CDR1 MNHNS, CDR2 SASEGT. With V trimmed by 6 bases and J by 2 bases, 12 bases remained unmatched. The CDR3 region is CASSQTRTGSQETQYF. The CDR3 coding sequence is TGTGCCAGCAGCCAAACCAGGACAGGATCTCAAGAGACCCAGTACTTC.

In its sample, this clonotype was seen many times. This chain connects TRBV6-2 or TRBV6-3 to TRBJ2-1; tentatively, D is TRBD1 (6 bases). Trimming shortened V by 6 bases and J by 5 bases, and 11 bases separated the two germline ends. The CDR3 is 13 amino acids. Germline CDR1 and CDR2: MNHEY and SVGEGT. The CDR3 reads CASRSTGHNEQFF. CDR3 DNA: TGTGCCAGCAGGTCGACAGGCCACAATGAGCAGTTCTTC.